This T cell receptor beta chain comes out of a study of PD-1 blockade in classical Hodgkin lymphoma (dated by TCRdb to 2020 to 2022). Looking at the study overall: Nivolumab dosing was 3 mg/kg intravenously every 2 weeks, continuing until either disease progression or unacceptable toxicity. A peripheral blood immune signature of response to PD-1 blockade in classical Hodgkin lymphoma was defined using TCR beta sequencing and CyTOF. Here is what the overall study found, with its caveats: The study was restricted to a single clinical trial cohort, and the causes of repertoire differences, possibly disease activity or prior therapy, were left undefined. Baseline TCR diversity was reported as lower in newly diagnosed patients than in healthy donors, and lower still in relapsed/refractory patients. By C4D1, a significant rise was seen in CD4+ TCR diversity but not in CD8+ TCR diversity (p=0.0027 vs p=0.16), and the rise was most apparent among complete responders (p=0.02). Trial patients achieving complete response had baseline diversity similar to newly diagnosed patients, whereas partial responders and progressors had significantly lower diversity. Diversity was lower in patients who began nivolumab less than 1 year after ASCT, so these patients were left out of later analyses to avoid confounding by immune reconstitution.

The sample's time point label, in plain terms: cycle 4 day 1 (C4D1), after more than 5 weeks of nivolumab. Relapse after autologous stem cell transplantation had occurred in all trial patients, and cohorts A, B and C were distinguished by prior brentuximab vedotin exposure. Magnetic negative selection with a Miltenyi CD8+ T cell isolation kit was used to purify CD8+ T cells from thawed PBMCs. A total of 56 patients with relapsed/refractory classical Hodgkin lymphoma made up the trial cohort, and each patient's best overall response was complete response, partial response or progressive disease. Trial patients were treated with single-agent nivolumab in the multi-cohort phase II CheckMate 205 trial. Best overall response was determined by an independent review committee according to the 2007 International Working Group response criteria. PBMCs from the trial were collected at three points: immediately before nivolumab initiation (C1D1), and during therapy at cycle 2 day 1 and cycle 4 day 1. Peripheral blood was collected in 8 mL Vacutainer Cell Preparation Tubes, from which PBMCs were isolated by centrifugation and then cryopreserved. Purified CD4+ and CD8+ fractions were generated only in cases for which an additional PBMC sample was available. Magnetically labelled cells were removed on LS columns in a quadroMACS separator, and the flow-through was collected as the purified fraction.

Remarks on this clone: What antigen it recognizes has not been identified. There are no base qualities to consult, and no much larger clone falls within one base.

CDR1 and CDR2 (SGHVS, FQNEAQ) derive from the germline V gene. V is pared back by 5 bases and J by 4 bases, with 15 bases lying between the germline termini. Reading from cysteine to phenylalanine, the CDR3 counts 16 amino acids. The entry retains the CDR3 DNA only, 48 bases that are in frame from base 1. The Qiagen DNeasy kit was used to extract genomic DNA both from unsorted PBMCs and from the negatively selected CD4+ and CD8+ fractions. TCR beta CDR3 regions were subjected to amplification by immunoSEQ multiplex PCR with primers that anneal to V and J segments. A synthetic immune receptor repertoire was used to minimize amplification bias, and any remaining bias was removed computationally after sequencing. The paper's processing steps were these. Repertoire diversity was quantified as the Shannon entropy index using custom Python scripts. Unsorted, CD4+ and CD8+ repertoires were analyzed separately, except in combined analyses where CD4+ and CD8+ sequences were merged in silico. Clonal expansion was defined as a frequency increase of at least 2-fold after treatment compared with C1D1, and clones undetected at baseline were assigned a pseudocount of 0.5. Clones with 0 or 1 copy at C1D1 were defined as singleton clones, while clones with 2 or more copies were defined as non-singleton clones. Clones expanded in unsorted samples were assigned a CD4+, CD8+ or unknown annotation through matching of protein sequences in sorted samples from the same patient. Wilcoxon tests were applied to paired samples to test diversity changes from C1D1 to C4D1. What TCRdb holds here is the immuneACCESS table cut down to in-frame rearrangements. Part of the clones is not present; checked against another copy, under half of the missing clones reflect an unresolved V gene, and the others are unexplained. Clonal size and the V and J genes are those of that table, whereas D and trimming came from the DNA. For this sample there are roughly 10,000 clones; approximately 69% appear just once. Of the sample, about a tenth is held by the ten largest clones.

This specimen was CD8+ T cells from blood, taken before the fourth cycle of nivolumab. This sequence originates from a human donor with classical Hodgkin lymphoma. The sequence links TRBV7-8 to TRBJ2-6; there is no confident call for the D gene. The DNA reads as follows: TGTGCCAGCAGCCCCCGCGGCAGTCCGGGGGCCAACGTCCTGACTTTC. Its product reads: CASSPRGSPGANVLTF.